These 8 T cell receptor beta chains share one sample of origin, sequenced in a study of radiotherapy plus CTLA-4 blockade in lung cancer (dated by TCRdb to 2016 to 2018). Receptor amplification or capture employed the immunoSEQ multiplex PCR assay. TCRdb carries this immuneACCESS record with in-frame sequences only. Its versions omit some clonotypes, under half of them owing to an unresolved V gene in the studies checked, with the rest unexplained. The sample has roughly 110,000 clones on record, roughly 84% of them singletons. The ten largest clones take up about 2.2% of the sample. The source was peripheral blood, collected from a patient treated with radiotherapy plus ipilimumab. The receptor set was obtained from a human donor with non-small cell lung cancer that progressed on radiotherapy plus ipilimumab. Some clones in this sample may be carry-over from other donors' samples.

The CDR3 DNA follows: TGTGCCAGCAGTGAAGGTGGGGTAGCGGGGGTCCCCTACAATGAGCAGTTCTTC. This encodes CASSEGGVAGVPYNEQFF. This chain uses TRBV6-1 with TRBJ2-1; TRBD2 matches 9 bases. CDR3 length equals 18 residues. The V and J ends lost 1 base and 2 bases, in that order; junction bases with no gene match: 9. CDR1 is MNHNS, CDR2 SASEGT, per germline.

This clone is categorized as medium-sized (0.01 to 0.1%). The genes are TRBV10-3 and TRBJ1-2; 7 nucleotides align to TRBD1. Trimming cost V 0 bases and J 3 bases; bases outside gene matches: 7. Germline CDR1 and CDR2: ENHRY and SYGVKD. This CDR3 has 16 amino acids. As DNA, the CDR3 is TGTGCCATCAGTGAGTCAGGGGGCGGCGACGACTATGGCTACACCTTC. It translates to CAISESGGGDDYGYTF.

This chain's CDR3 is CASSINRGSNEKLFF. For the CDR3, the DNA is TGTGCCAGCAGCATCAACAGGGGATCTAATGAAAAACTGTTTTTT. The chain couples TRBV7-2 to TRBJ1-4, with TRBD1 matching 7 bases. There are 15 residues in the CDR3. Germline CDR1 and CDR2: SGHTA and FQGNSA. V was pared by 5 bases and J by 3 bases, with 6 bases of the junction left unmatched. Full variable domain (rest looked up from reference TRBV7-2 and TRBJ1-4): GAGVSQSPSNKVTEKGKDVELRCDPISGHTALYWYRQSLGQGLEFLIYFQGNSAPDKSGLPSDRFSAERTGGSVSTLTIQRTQQEDSAVYLCASSINRGSNEKLFFGSGTQLSVL.

The chain joins TRBV5-6 to TRBJ1-5; D remains unclear. This CDR3 is 15 amino acids long. V dropped 0 bases and J dropped 0 bases, with 7 bases sitting between them. Germline V gene lookup returns CDR1 SGHDT and CDR2 YYEEEE. As DNA, the CDR3 is TGTGCCAGCAGCTTGGGAGGGAATAGCAATCAGCCCCAGCATTTT. Translated, it gives CASSLGGNSNQPQHF.

The rearrangement joins TRBV10-3 to TRBJ1-2; possibly TRBD1 for D (5 bases). Germline CDR1 and CDR2: ENHRY and SYGVKD. This CDR3 contains 18 residues. V was cut by 0 bases and J by 0 bases, with 17 bases left in between. In nucleotides, the CDR3 is TGTGCCATCAGTGAGTCTCAGGGTTCTCGGCGGGCTAACTATGGCTACACCTTC. Its translation: CAISESQGSRRANYGYTF.

This clone was found a few times. This chain joins TRBV27 and TRBJ2-5; 7 positions agree with TRBD2. CDR1 and CDR2 (germline): MNHEY, SMNVEV (reference sequence). The CDR3 spans 16 residues. With 5 bases clipped from V and 2 bases from J, the junction kept 11 bases outside the gene matches. The DNA of the CDR3 is TGTGCCAGCAGTCCTCTGCGGGGCGGGGGACAAGAGACCCAGTACTTC. Protein product: CASSPLRGGGQETQYF.

This clone occurred once. The V and J genes are TRBV15 and TRBJ2-7, with 10 nucleotides matching TRBD1. The germline gives CDR1 LNHNV, CDR2 YYDKDF (reference sequence). V dropped 0 bases and J dropped 5; count of bases not matched to a gene: 1. The CDR3 contains 14 residues. The chain's CDR3 is CATSRDGTGDEQYF. The CDR3 region has the DNA TGTGCCACCAGCAGAGATGGGACAGGGGACGAGCAGTACTTC.

The chain employs TRBV27 and TRBJ1-2; D is perhaps TRBD1 (6 bases). V dropped 2 bases and J dropped 4 bases, with 8 bases sitting between them. This CDR3 is built from 13 residues. Germline CDR1 is MNHEY and CDR2 is SMNVEV (reference sequence). The CDR3 loop reads CASSLKTGYGYTF. The CDR3 nucleotides read TGTGCCAGCAGTTTAAAGACAGGCTATGGCTACACCTTC.